This paragraph covers one T cell receptor (beta chain) sequence. Profiling relied on immunoSEQ multiplex PCR, and the TCRdb table lists in-frame clones only, not all of them. The repertoire holds 67,000 or so clones, around 86% seen once, with 11% in the top ten. This record comes from a study of lymphopenia after photon versus proton radiotherapy. V shed 2 bases and J shed 4 bases, with 8 bases lying between them. Germline assignment: CDR1 GTSNPN and CDR2 SVGIG (reference sequence). The CDR3 loop spans 13 amino acids. This chain joins TRBV30 and TRBJ2-2; D remains ambiguous. The sample here was peripheral blood, taken from a patient treated with proton-based radiotherapy. The TCR originated in a man of 80 years or more with esophageal cancer. The CDR3 sequence: CAWSQQSTGELFF. The CDR3, as DNA: TGTGCCTGGAGTCAACAGAGCACCGGGGAGCTGTTTTTT.